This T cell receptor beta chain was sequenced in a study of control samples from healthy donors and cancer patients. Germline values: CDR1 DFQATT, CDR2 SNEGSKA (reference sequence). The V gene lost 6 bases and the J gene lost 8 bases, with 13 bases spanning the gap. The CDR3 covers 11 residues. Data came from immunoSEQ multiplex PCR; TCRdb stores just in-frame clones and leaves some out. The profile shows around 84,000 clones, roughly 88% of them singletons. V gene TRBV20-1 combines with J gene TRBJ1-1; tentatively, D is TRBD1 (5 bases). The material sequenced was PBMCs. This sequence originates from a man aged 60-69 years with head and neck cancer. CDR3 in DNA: TGCAGTGCCCGATGGGGGATAGAAGCTTTCTTT. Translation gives CSARWGIEAFF.